The next 3 T cell receptor beta chains were all read from a single sample in a study of T cell responses to AZD1222 COVID-19 vaccine. Sequencing used immunoSEQ multiplex PCR; TCRdb keeps in-frame clones, though not all of them. The repertoire holds about 110,000 clones, with 86% as singletons. Sequences were derived from peripheral blood, sampled on day 0 of AZD1222 vaccination. The receptor source for this set is an adult in good health.

This chain links TRBV19 with TRBJ1-5; TRBD1 is a possible D gene (5 bases). Germline lookup yields CDR1 LNHDA and CDR2 SQIVND (reference sequence). This CDR3 is 17 amino acids long. The V gene lost 2 bases and the J gene lost 5 bases, with 19 bases spanning the gap. The CDR3 region is CASSIRGSGARDQPQHF. The CDR3 nucleotides read TGTGCCAGTAGTATAAGGGGCTCGGGAGCCAGGGATCAGCCCCAGCATTTT.

V usage is TRBV5-6 and J usage is TRBJ1-2; D ambiguous. This CDR3 is 15 amino acids long. V lost 2 bases and J lost 4, with 15 bases in between. CDR1 SGHDT and CDR2 YYEEEE come from the germline V gene. The DNA for the CDR3 is TGTGCCAGCAGCTTCGTGGAGGGCCCCGTCTATGGCTACACCTTC. It is translated as CASSFVEGPVYGYTF.

CDR3 sequence reads: CASRLRTGESNEQFF. CDR3 nucleotide sequence: TGTGCCAGCAGACTAAGGACAGGGGAGTCCAATGAGCAGTTCTTC. The chain carries TRBV6-5 and TRBJ2-1, with 9 positions matching TRBD1. CDR3 length: 15 amino acids. V shed 6 bases, J shed 6 bases, and the junction held 9 bases outside the gene matches. In germline, CDR1 is MNHEY, CDR2 SVGAGI.